Included here is one T cell receptor (beta chain) sequence, with context. V lost 0 bases and J lost 10, with 10 bases in between. The CDR3 is made up of 14 amino acids. Germline values: CDR1 SGHAT, CDR2 FQNNGV. Assay: immunoSEQ multiplex PCR; the TCRdb copy retains only in-frame clones and omits some. The repertoire holds 220,000 or so clones, with approximately 91% as singletons. The data derive from a study of blood T cell repertoires in COVID-19. Study-level background: Sites in the United States, Italy and Spain provided acute and convalescent COVID-19 samples. T cells, B-cell-depleted T cells, or PBMCs provided the cDNA or gDNA that served as material.

The sample comprised peripheral blood. The TCR was taken from a man between 60 and 70 years old who had recovered from COVID-19. This sequence joins TRBV11-2 and TRBJ1-6; TRBD1 might be the D (6 bases). Written as DNA, the CDR3 is TGTGCCAGCAGCTTAGATAAAGGGGGATCACCCCTCCACTTT. This codes for CASSLDKGGSPLHF.